The clone carrying this T cell receptor beta chain has a handful of counts. Both 60 Vbeta primers and 13 Jbeta primers went into the PCR. The data were produced by immunoSEQ multiplex PCR, yet TCRdb's version contains in-frame clones alone and is incomplete. Of 110,000 to 150,000 clones listed, approximately 79% were seen once; the top ten hold 1.7%. The source of the sample is a study of cytomegalovirus exposure and HLA in healthy donors. The receptor's source is a woman aged 25 to 39 in good health and CMV-seronegative. Sequenced sample: PBMCs.

For the CDR3, the DNA is TGTGCCAGCGACACCACGGGACAGGGGTCCGGGGAGCTGTTTTTT. Residues: CASDTTGQGSGELFF. The chain is built from TRBV5-6 and TRBJ2-2; 10 positions match TRBD1. Germline V gives CDR1 SGHDT, CDR2 YYEEEE. V dropped 7 bases and J dropped 6; count of bases not matched to a gene: 9. CDR3 length: 15 residues.